This T cell receptor (beta chain) was retrieved from a study of blood T cell repertoires in COVID-19. Study context: COVID-19 samples from acute and convalescent phases originated in the United States, Italy and Spain. T cells, B-cell-depleted T cells, or PBMCs supplied cDNA or gDNA.

Germline V gene data show CDR1 as SEHNR and CDR2 as FQNEAQ (reference sequence). The germline V and J ends were trimmed by 2 bases and 1 base, with 8 bases remaining between them. CDR3 length: 14 residues. The method was immunoSEQ multiplex PCR; TCRdb's version includes in-frame clones alone and lacks a portion of them. Here the sample spans over 90,000 clones, 70% to 90% being singletons. The chain joins TRBV7-9 to TRBJ2-5; TRBD1 is a possible D gene (6 bases). This TCR derives from a middle-aged man with active COVID-19. Sequencing was done on a sample of peripheral blood. CDR3 nucleotide sequence: TGTGCCAGCAGCTTAACAGGGTCCCAAGAGACCCAGTACTTC. Translated, it gives CASSLTGSQETQYF.